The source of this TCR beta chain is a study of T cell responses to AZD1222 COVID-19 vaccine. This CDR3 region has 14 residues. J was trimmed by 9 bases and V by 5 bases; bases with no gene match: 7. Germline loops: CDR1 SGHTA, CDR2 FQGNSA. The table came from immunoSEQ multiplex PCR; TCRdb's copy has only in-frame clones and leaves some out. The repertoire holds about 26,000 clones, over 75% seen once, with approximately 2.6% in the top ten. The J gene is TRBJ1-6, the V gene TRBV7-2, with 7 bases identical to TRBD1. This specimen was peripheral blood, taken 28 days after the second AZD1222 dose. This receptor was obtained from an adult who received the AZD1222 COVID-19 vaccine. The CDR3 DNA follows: TGTGCCAGCAGCCTACGACAGGGTGGTTCACCCCTCCACTTT. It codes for CASSLRQGGSPLHF. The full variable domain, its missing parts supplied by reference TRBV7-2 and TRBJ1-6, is GAGVSQSPSNKVTEKGKDVELRCDPISGHTALYWYRQSLGQGLEFLIYFQGNSAPDKSGLPSDRFSAERTGGSVSTLTIQRTQQEDSAVYLCASSLRQGGSPLHFGNGTRLTVT.